This TCR beta chain was documented in a study of beta chain features in type 1 diabetes. About the research overall: Summed over all samples, the examined sorted cells came to roughly 110,000,000.

This clone has just a few counts. Its antigen is undetermined. Distinct nucleotide sequences in the sample also encode this CDR3. Germline V gene sequence: CDR1 KGHSH, CDR2 LQKENI. V was shortened by 2 bases and J by 4 bases, with 7 bases between the two germline ends. The CDR3 totals 13 residues. The sequenced template was cDNA made from the entire isolated RNA. TCRdb's table, derived via immunoSEQ multiplex PCR, lists solely in-frame clones and lacks some. The sample consists of 850,000 to 900,000 clones, roughly 16% of them appearing once. One heparinised draw of blood, averaging around 120 mL, came from each donor. Regarding the study as a whole: Equally in patients and controls, shorter templates might have been favored by PCR. Shortening of TCRB CDR3s, moderate but significant, appeared in all four CD4+ subsets of Type 1 diabetes patients.

The chain couples TRBV18 to TRBJ2-3; D remains unclear. The source material was naive CD4+ T cells from blood. The sequence was obtained from a woman between 18 and 30 years old in good health. The CDR3 reads CASSPGYPDTQYF. The CDR3 bases are TGTGCCAGCTCACCAGGGTATCCAGATACGCAGTATTTT.